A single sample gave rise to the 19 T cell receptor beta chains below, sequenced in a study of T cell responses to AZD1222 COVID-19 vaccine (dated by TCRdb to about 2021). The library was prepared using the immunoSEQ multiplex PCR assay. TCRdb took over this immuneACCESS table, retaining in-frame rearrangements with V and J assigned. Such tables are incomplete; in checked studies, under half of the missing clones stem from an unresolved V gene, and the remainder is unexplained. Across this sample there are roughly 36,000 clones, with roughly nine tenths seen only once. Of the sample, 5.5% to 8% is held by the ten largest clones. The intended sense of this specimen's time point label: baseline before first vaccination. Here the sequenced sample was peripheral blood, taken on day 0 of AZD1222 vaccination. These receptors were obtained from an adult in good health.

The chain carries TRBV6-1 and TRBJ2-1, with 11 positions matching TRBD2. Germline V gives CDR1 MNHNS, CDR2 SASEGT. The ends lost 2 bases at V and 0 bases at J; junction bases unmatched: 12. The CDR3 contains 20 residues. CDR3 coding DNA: TGTGCCAGCAGTGAATCGAGGGCTAGCGGGAGGCCTAGCTCCTACAATGAGCAGTTCTTC. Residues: CASSESRASGRPSSYNEQFF.

Here the CDR3 reads CASILQEGAGNEQFF. The CDR3 DNA reads as TGTGCCAGCATCCTACAGGAGGGGGCGGGGAATGAGCAGTTCTTC. The V call is TRBV11-2, the J call TRBJ2-1; D is perhaps TRBD1 (7 bases). Germline CDR1 is SGHAT and CDR2 is FQNNGV. Trimming removed 7 bases at V and 7 bases at J, with 20 bases between. This CDR3 region has 15 residues.

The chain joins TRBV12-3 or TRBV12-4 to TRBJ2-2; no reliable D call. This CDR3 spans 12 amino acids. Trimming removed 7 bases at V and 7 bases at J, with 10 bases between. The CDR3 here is CASTSGNGELFF. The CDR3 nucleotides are TGTGCCAGCACCTCCGGAAACGGGGAGCTGTTTTTT.

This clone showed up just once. The CDR3 region is CASSFNRQGAYYGYTF. The CDR3 nucleotides are TGTGCCAGCAGCTTTAACCGACAGGGGGCCTACTATGGCTACACCTTC. The J gene is TRBJ1-2, the V gene TRBV5-5; 10 bases agree with TRBD1. CDR1 is SGHKS, CDR2 YYEKEE, per germline (reference sequence). There are 16 residues in the CDR3. V lost 2 bases and J lost 3; bases outside the gene matches: 7.

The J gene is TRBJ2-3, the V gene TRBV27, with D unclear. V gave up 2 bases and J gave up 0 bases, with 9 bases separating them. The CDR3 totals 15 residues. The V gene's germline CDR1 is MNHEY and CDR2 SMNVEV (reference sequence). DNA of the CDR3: TGTGCCAGCAGTTTAACAGTCCTGAGCACAGATACGCAGTATTTT. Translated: CASSLTVLSTDTQYF.

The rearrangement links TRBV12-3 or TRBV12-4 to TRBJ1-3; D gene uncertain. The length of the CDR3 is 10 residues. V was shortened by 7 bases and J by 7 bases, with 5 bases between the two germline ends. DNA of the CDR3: TGTGCCAGCACGGAGAACACCATATATTTT. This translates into CASTENTIYF.

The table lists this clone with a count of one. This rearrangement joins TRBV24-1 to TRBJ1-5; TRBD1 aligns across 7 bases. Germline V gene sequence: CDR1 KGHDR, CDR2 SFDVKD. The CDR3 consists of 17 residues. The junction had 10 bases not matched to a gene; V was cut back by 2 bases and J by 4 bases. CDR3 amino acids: CATSDSAFAGGNQPQHF. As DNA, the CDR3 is TGTGCCACCAGTGATTCCGCTTTTGCAGGGGGGAATCAGCCCCAGCATTTT.

The CDR3 here is CATRNYGYTF. The CDR3 region has the DNA TGTGCCACACGGAACTATGGCTACACCTTC. The chain carries TRBV6-6 and TRBJ1-2; D is uncertain. With 10 bases removed from V and 2 bases from J, the gap between germline ends came to 5 bases. The CDR3 loop spans 10 amino acids. CDR1 MNHNY and CDR2 SVGAGI come from the germline V gene (reference sequence).

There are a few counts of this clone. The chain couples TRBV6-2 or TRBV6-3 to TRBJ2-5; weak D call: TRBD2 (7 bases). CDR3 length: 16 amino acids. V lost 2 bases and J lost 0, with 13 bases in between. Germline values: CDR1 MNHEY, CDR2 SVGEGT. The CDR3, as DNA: TGTGCCAGCAGTTACGGGGGGGGCTCCCACCAAGAGACCCAGTACTTC. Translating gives CASSYGGGSHQETQYF.

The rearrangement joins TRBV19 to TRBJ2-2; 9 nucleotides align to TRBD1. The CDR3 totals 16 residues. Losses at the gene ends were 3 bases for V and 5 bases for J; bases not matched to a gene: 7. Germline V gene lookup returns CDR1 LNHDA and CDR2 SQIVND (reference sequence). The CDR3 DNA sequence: TGTGCCAGTAGTATTTTCCCGGGACAGGGAACCGGGGAGCTGTTTTTT. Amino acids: CASSIFPGQGTGELFF.

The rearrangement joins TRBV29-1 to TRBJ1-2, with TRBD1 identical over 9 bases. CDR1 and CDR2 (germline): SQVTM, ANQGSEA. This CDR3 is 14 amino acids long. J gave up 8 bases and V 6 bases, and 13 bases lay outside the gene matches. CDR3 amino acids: CSVGDWDRVSGYTF. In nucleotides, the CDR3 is TGCAGCGTGGGGGATTGGGACAGGGTATCAGGCTACACCTTC.

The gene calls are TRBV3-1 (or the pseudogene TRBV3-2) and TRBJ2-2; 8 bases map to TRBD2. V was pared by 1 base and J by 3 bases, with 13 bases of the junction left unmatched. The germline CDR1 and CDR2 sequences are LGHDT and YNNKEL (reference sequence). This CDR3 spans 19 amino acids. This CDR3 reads CASSQGSAGRGVDTGELFF. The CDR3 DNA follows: TGTGCCAGCAGCCAAGGGTCGGCTGGGCGGGGGGTTGACACCGGGGAGCTGTTTTTT.

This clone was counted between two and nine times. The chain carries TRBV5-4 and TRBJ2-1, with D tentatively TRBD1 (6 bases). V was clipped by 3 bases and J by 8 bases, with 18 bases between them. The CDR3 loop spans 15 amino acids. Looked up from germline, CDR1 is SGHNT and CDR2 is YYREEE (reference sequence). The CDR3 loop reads CASSSGQPSRDEQFF. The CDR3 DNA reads TGTGCCAGCAGCTCTGGACAGCCATCCCGCGATGAGCAGTTCTTC. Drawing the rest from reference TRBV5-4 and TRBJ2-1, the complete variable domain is ETGVTQSPTHLIKTRGQQVTLRCSSQSGHNTVSWYQQALGQGPQFIFQYYREEENGRGNFPPRFSGLQFPNYSSELNVNALELDDSALYLCASSSGQPSRDEQFFGPGTRLTVL.

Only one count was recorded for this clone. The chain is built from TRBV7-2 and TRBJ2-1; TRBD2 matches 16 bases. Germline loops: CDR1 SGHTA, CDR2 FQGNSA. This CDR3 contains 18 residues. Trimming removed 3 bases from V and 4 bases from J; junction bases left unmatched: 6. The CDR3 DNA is TGTGCCAGCAGCTTGGAGGGACTAGCGGGAGGGCTGTACAATGAGCAGTTCTTC. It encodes CASSLEGLAGGLYNEQFF.

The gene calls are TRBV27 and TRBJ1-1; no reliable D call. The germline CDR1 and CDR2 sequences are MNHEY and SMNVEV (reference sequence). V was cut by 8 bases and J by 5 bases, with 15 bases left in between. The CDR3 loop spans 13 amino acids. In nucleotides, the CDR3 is TGTGCCAGCGCCAAGGCGGGGAGGACTGAAGCTTTCTTT. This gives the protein CASAKAGRTEAFF.

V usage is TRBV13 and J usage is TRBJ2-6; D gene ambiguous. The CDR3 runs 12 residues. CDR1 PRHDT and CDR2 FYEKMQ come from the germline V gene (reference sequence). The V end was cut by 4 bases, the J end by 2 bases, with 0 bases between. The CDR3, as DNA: TGTGCCAGCAGCTCTGGGGCCAACGTCCTGACTTTC. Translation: CASSSGANVLTF.

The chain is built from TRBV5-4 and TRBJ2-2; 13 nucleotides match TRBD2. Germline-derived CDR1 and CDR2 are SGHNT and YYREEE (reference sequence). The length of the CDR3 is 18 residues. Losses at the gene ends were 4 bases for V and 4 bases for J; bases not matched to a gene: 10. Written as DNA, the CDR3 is TGTGCCAGCAGCGTGGGGACTAGCGGGGTTTTCCGCACCGGGGAGCTGTTTTTT. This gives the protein CASSVGTSGVFRTGELFF.

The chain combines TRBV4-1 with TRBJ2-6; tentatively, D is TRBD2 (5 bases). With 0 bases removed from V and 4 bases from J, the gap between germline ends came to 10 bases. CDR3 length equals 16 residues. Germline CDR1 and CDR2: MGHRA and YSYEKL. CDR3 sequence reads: CASSQDEGRGANVLTF. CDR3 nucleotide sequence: TGCGCCAGCAGCCAAGATGAGGGTAGGGGGGCCAACGTCCTGACTTTC.

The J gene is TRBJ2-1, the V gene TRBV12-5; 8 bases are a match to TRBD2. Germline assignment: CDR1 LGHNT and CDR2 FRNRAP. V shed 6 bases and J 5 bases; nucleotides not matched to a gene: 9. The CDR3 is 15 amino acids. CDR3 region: CASGLGTGLDNEQFF. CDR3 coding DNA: TGTGCTAGTGGGCTTGGTACGGGACTAGACAATGAGCAGTTCTTC.